This TCR beta chain comes out of a study of cytomegalovirus exposure and HLA in healthy donors. The PCR employed 60 Vbeta primers together with 13 Jbeta primers. Authors' data handling: Unique TCR beta chains numbered about 80 million in a later analysis, with 10 million to 14 million shared. Profiled with immunoSEQ multiplex PCR; TCRdb holds only in-frame clones, not every one. The DNA gave D and trimming, while V, J and clone size come from that table. In all, the sample yields approximately 190,000 clones. As to this clone: Its matching antigen is unknown.

Germline V lookup: CDR1 SNHLY, CDR2 FYNNEI. The CDR3 spans 15 residues. V lost 7 bases and J lost 2, with 14 bases in between. The study, taken as a whole, reports: Among donors in an Asian-associated ancestry cluster, a later analysis reportedly found fewer N-insertions than the approximately 700-donor mean.

V is TRBV2 and J is TRBJ1-4, with D unresolved. The sequencing input was PBMCs. This clonotype was sampled from a boy between 10 and 17 years old in good health and CMV-seronegative. CDR3 nucleotides: TGTGCCAGCAACACCCATCGAGGGACTAATGAAAAACTGTTTTTT. Protein: CASNTHRGTNEKLFF.